This T cell receptor (beta chain) was identified in a study of blood T cell repertoires in COVID-19. Study-wide context: Material from acute and convalescent COVID-19 was sourced from the United States, Italy and Spain. From T cells, B-cell-depleted T cells, or PBMCs came the material, which was cDNA or gDNA.

Followed over time, Seattle patients had been enrolled while infection was active. The germline V gene encodes CDR1 SGHVS and CDR2 FQNEAQ. The CDR3 consists of 14 residues. J lost 8 bases, V lost 4 bases, and 10 bases had no gene match. Source study methods: Amplified reference gene primers provided the basis for estimating nucleated cell counts. Clones were sequenced by immunoSEQ multiplex PCR, and TCRdb holds only the in-frame ones, with some missing. V and J calls and clone size are as listed in that table; D and trimming were resolved from the DNA. Of some 250,000 clones listed, around 84% are singletons.

This sequence originates from a woman aged 55-69 years with COVID-19, enrolled during active disease. This chain joins TRBV7-8 and TRBJ1-2, with 7 bases aligning to TRBD1. The sample consisted of peripheral blood. The CDR3 DNA reads as TGTGCCAGCAGCTCGAGCAGATCAGGGGGAGGCTACACCTTC. It encodes CASSSSRSGGGYTF.